This T cell receptor beta chain was captured by sequencing in a study of T cell responses to AZD1222 COVID-19 vaccine. Sequenced by immunoSEQ multiplex PCR; TCRdb stores in-frame clones only, minus some. Found here are almost 50,000 clones, under 85% of them singletons; the top ten hold 20% to 25%. Findings and caveats of the study: As reported, nearly half of all spike-specific TCRs target variant regions that are unmutated. Vaccine-associated CD4 TCRs spanned spike, dominant at 160-218 and 743-854. Baseline serology detected seropositivity in only a handful of AZD1222 recipients. Females made up more of the donors, who were largely white British, and clonal diversity may have come out too low.

A remark on this clone: Antigen specificity is unknown.

CDR1 and CDR2 (germline): MDHEN, SYDVKM. The CDR3 contains 15 residues. V was clipped by 5 bases and J by 4 bases; unmatched bases: 9. The TCR was taken from an adult in good health. The sequences come from peripheral blood, collected on day 0 of MenACWY control vaccination. This chain uses TRBV28 with TRBJ1-2; TRBD1 agrees at 8 bases. The CDR3 DNA follows: TGTGCCAGCAGTCCCAGGACAGGGCGACCCTATGGCTACACCTTC. Translation gives CASSPRTGRPYGYTF.